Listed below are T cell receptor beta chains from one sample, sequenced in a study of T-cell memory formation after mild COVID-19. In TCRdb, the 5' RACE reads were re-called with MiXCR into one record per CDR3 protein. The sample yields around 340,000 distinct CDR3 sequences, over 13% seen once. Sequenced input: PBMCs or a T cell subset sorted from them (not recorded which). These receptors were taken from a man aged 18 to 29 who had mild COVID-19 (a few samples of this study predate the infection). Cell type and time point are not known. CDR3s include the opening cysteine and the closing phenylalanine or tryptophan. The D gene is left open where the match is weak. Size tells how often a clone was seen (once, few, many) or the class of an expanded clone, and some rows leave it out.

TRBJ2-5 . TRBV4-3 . CASSQDDRRGETQYF TGCGCCAGCAGCCAAGATGATCGCAGGGGAGAGACCCAGTACTTC
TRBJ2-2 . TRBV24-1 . CATSDQGAELFF TGTGCCACCAGTGATCAAGGGGCAGAGCTGTTTTTT
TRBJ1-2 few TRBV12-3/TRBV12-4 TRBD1 CASSLQGASYGYTF TGTGCCAGCAGTTTACAGGGGGCTTCCTATGGCTACACCTTC
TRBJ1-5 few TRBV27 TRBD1 CASSLGTGGSNQPQHF TGTGCCAGCAGTTTAGGGACAGGAGGGAGCAATCAGCCCCAGCATTTT
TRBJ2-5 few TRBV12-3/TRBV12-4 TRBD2 CASSLRTAGGKTQYF TGTGCCAGCAGTTTGAGGACCGCGGGGGGGAAGACCCAGTACTTC
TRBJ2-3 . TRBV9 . CASSVGVGDTQYF TGTGCCAGCAGCGTAGGCGTTGGGGATACGCAGTATTTT
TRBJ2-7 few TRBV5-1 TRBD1 CASSKDREWYEQYF TGCGCCAGCAGTAAGGACAGGGAGTGGTACGAGCAGTACTTC
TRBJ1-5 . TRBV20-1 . CSAREGRGIVSNQPQHF TGCAGTGCTAGAGAGGGTCGAGGGATCGTCAGCAATCAGCCCCAGCATTTT
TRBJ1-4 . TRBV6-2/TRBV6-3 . CASSYHRADDEKLFF TGTGCCAGCAGTTACCACAGGGCGGATGATGAAAAACTGTTTTTT
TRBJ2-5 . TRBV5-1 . CASSQRLLTGGETQYF TGCGCCAGCAGCCAACGACTCTTGACGGGTGGAGAGACCCAGTACTTC
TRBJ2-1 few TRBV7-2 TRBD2 CASSSGLEWGDEQFF TGTGCCAGCAGCTCGGGACTAGAGTGGGGCGATGAGCAGTTCTTC
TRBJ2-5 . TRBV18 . CASSPRPQVQETQYF TGTGCCAGCTCACCAAGACCCCAGGTCCAAGAGACCCAGTACTTC
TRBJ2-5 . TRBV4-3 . CASSQDGAQETQYF TGCGCCAGCAGCCAGGACGGGGCCCAAGAGACCCAGTACTTC
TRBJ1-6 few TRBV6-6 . CASSYSGAGGYNSPLHF TGTGCCAGCAGTTACTCGGGCGCCGGGGGGTATAATTCACCCCTCCACTTT
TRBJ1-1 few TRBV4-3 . CASSQEGWGESEAFF TGCGCCAGCAGCCAAGAGGGATGGGGTGAGAGTGAAGCTTTCTTT
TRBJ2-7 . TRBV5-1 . CASSLWGDIIYEQYF TGCGCCAGCAGCTTATGGGGGGACATCATCTACGAGCAGTACTTC
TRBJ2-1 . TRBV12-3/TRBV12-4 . CASSLAGVGNEQFF TGTGCCAGCAGTTTAGCGGGGGTGGGCAATGAGCAGTTCTTC
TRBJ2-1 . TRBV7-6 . CASSLEVGNEQFF TGTGCCAGCAGCTTAGAGGTTGGCAATGAGCAGTTCTTC
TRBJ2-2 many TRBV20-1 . CSARAQGIGAGELFF TGCAGTGCTAGAGCGCAGGGGATCGGGGCCGGGGAGCTGTTTTTT
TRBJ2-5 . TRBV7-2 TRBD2 CASSGGGAFGETQYF TGTGCCAGCAGCGGCGGGGGGGCGTTTGGGGAGACCCAGTACTTC
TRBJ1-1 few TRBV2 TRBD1 CASRGQIEAFF TGTGCCAGCAGGGGACAGATTGAAGCTTTCTTT
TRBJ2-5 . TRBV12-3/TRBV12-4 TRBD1 CATTTGTEAQYF TGTGCCACCACGACAGGGACAGAAGCCCAGTACTTC
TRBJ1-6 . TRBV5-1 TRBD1 CASSLDRDRWDSPLHF TGCGCCAGCAGCTTGGATAGGGACAGGTGGGATTCACCCCTCCACTTT
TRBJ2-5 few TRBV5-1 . CASSLGRGSETQYF TGCGCCAGCAGCTTGGGTCGGGGCTCAGAGACCCAGTACTTC
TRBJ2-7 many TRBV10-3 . CAISDVKAYEQYF TGTGCCATCAGTGACGTTAAGGCCTACGAGCAGTACTTC
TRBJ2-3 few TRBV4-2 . CASSQSVGGATDTQYF TGTGCCAGCAGCCAATCTGTGGGGGGGGCCACAGATACGCAGTATTTT
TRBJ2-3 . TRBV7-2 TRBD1 CASNLQGFTDTQYF TGTGCCAGCAACTTACAGGGGTTCACAGATACGCAGTATTTT